The sequence of this T cell receptor (beta chain) was determined in a study of blood T cell repertoires in COVID-19. Germline values: CDR1 LGHDT, CDR2 YNNKEL (reference sequence). Trimming cost V 1 base and J 6 bases, with 18 bases left between them. The CDR3 length is 16 residues. Repertoires were generated with immunoSEQ multiplex PCR, while TCRdb's copy carries only in-frame clones and drops some. This table holds approximately 120,000 clones, around nine tenths found once. Sequencing used peripheral blood. The rearrangement joins TRBV3-1 (or the pseudogene TRBV3-2) to TRBJ1-1; a possible D gene is TRBD1 (6 bases). The receptor was isolated from a woman aged 80 or over with acute or convalescent COVID-19. The CDR3 nucleotides are TGTGCCAGCAGCCAAGGATACCCAGCAGGGGTGGCTGAAGCTTTCTTT. This sequence encodes CASSQGYPAGVAEAFF.